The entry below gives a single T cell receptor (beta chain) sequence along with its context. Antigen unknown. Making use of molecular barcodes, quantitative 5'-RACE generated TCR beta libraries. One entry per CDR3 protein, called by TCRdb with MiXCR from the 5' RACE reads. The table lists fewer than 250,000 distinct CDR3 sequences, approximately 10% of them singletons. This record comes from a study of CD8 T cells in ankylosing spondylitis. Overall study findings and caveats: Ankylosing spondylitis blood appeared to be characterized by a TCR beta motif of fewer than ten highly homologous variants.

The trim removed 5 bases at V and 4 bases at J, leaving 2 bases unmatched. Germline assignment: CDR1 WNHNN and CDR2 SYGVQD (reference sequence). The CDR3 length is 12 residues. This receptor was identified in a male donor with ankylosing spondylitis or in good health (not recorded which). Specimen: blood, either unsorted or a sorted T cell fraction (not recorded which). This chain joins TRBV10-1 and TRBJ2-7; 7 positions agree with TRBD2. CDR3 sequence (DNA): TGCGCCAGCAGTCACGGGGGGTACGAGCAGTACTTC. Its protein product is CASSHGGYEQYF.